A selection of T cell receptor beta chains follows, all from one sample in a study of blood T cell repertoires in COVID-19. Profiling relied on immunoSEQ multiplex PCR, and the TCRdb table lists in-frame clones only, not all of them. The profile shows fewer than 90,000 clones, around 90% of them singletons. Sequencing input: peripheral blood. Receptors were obtained from a woman aged 80 or older with active or convalescent COVID-19. Each CDR3 is given with its conserved first and last residue. A D gene is named only where the DNA matches it firmly. The size entry is marked missing in some rows and otherwise reads once, few, many or a size class.

TRBD1	TRBV5-6	-	13	TRBJ1-2	TGTGCCAGCAGCTGGACAGGGGACTATGGCTACACCTTC	CASSWTGDYGYTF
TRBD2	TRBV5-5	-	16	TRBJ2-3	TGTGCCAGCAGCTTGGAAGCGGGGGGGCTTACAGATACGCAGTATTTT	CASSLEAGGLTDTQYF
TRBD2	TRBV6-4	-	14	TRBJ2-3	TGTGCCAGCAGTGAGGGAGGGCGAACAGATACGCAGTATTTT	CASSEGGRTDTQYF
TRBD1	TRBV19	few	16	TRBJ1-5	TGTGCCAGTAGTAGGCTTGGGACAGGGGCCAATCAGCCCCAGCATTTT	CASSRLGTGANQPQHF
-	TRBV7-6	-	16	TRBJ2-2	TGTGCCAGCAGCCTAACCGGGACACCAAACACCGGGGAGCTGTTTTTT	CASSLTGTPNTGELFF
-	TRBV5-4	-	15	TRBJ1-5	TGTGCCAGCAGCCCCGGCGCGGGGGTTTGGCAGCCCCAGCATTTT	CASSPGAGVWQPQHF
-	TRBV27	once	16	TRBJ2-3	TGTGCCAGCAGTTTGAGGGCTATGTCTAGCACAGATACGCAGTATTTT	CASSLRAMSSTDTQYF
-	TRBV12-3/TRBV12-4	-	13	TRBJ2-7	TGTGCCAGCAGTTACCAGGCTTCCTACGAGCAGTACTTC	CASSYQASYEQYF
-	TRBV5-6	-	15	TRBJ2-3	TGTGCCAGCAGCCTCCCTATCACGTCAGGAGATACGCAGTATTTT	CASSLPITSGDTQYF
-	TRBV6-2/TRBV6-3	-	13	TRBJ2-3	TGTGCCAGCAGACCTTCTTACACAGATACGCAGTATTTT	CASRPSYTDTQYF
-	TRBV21-1	-	18	TRBJ2-1	TGTGCCAGCAGCAAAGCCCCCTACAGACAGCCGCCTGTGAATGAGCAGTTCTTC	CASSKAPYRQPPVNEQFF
-	TRBV29-1	-	13	TRBJ1-4	TGCAGCGGGGGAACAGGGCAGGACGAAAAACTGTTTTTT	CSGGTGQDEKLFF
-	TRBV2	-	14	TRBJ1-5	TGTGCCAGCAGTGAAAGGTTGGGGAGCCAGCCCCAGCATTTT	CASSERLGSQPQHF
-	TRBV9	-	15	TRBJ2-3	TGTGCCAGCAGCGTAGGGAGCGGTAGCACAGATACGCAGTATTTT	CASSVGSGSTDTQYF
-	TRBV5-4	-	15	TRBJ2-5	TGTGCCAGCAGCTTGGTGCACAGGGAGCAGGAGACCCAGTACTTC	CASSLVHREQETQYF
TRBD1	TRBV4-1	-	17	TRBJ2-1	TGCGCCAGCAGCCCGTTCGGACAGGCTAGCTCCTACAATGAGCAGTTCTTC	CASSPFGQASSYNEQFF
TRBD2	TRBV10-3	-	15	TRBJ2-1	TGTGCCATCAGGGAACTAGCGGGGGGGTTGAATGAGCAGTTCTTC	CAIRELAGGLNEQFF
-	TRBV19	-	13	TRBJ1-5	TGTGCCAGTAGTAGGGCAGCACGGCAGCCCCAGCATTTT	CASSRAARQPQHF
TRBD2	TRBV11-3	-	17	TRBJ2-1	TGTGCCAGCAGCCCCGACAGTAGCGGGAGGGCCTCAGATGAGCAGTTCTTC	CASSPDSSGRASDEQFF
TRBD2	TRBV11-3	-	14	TRBJ2-7	TGTGCCAGCAGGCCGGAGGTGGGGGGGTACGAGCAGTACTTC	CASRPEVGGYEQYF
-	TRBV5-4	-	14	TRBJ2-7	TGTGCCAGCAGCTTTCGGTCGTTGGGAGACGAGCAGTACTTC	CASSFRSLGDEQYF
TRBD1	TRBV7-2	-	15	TRBJ1-1	TGTGCCAGCAGCCAGGGGGTAGTAAGGGACACTGAAGCTTTCTTT	CASSQGVVRDTEAFF
-	TRBV12-3/TRBV12-4	-	13	TRBJ1-2	TGTGCCAGCAGCCGACAGAGAGGTGTTGGCTACACCTTC	CASSRQRGVGYTF
-	TRBV6-4	-	12	TRBJ2-1	TGTGCCAGCAGTGACAGCGGGAATGAGCAGTTCTTC	CASSDSGNEQFF
-	TRBV7-9	-	16	TRBJ1-2	TGTGCCAGCAGCTTTCTCGGGAGGGAACTAAACTATGGCTACACCTTC	CASSFLGRELNYGYTF
TRBD2	TRBV5-4	few	18	TRBJ2-1	TGTGCCAGCAGGTTTTTACTAGCGGAGGCCACGAACGACAATGAGCAGTTCTTC	CASRFLLAEATNDNEQFF
-	TRBV7-2	-	16	TRBJ1-3	TGTGCCAGCAGCTTAGGGGCGAGCCGCTCTGGAAACACCATATATTTT	CASSLGASRSGNTIYF
-	TRBV4-3	-	13	TRBJ2-2	TGCGCCAGCAGCCAAGCGGACACCGGGGAGCTGTTTTTT	CASSQADTGELFF
TRBD1	TRBV19	few	13	TRBJ1-1	TGTGCCAGTGTCGTCGGGACAGCGAGGAGAGCTTTCTTT	CASVVGTARRAFF
TRBD1	TRBV11-3	-	12	TRBJ2-7	TGTGCCAGCACCAGGGGGCCCTACGAGCAGTACTTC	CASTRGPYEQYF
TRBD2	TRBV4-3	-	16	TRBJ2-3	TGCGCCAGCAGCCAAGATGGAGCGGGAGTGGCTGATACGCAGTATTTT	CASSQDGAGVADTQYF
-	TRBV7-6	-	15	TRBJ2-3	TGTGCCAGCAGCTTACGCGCCCTAAATACAGATACGCAGTATTTT	CASSLRALNTDTQYF
-	TRBV18	-	15	TRBJ1-5	TGTGCCAGCTCACCACCGGGGCAGAACAATCAGCCCCAGCATTTT	CASSPPGQNNQPQHF